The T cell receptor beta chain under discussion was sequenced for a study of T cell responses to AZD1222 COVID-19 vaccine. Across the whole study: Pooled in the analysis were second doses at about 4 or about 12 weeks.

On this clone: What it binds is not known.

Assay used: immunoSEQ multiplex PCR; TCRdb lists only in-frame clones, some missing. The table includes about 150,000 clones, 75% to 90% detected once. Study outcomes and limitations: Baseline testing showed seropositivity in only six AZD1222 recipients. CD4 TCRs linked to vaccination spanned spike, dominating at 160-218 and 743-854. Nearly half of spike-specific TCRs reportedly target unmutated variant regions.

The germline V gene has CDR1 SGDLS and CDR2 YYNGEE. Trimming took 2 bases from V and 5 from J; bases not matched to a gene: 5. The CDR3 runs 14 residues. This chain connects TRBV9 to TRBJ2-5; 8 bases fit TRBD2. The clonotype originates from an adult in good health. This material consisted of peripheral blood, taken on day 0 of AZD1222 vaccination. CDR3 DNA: TGTGCCAGCAGCGTTGGCCGGGGGGGCGAGACCCAGTACTTC. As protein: CASSVGRGGETQYF.